The 10 T cell receptor beta chains in this list originate from one sample, sequenced in a study of cytomegalovirus exposure and HLA in healthy donors. Vbeta (60) and Jbeta (13) primers were used in the PCR. Repertoires were generated with immunoSEQ multiplex PCR, while TCRdb's copy carries only in-frame clones and drops some. The top ten hold around 5% of the sample, which has 95,000 to 150,000 clones, roughly a tenth seen once. Sequencing was performed on PBMCs. The receptors derive from a woman between 18 and 29 years old in good health and CMV-seropositive.

V and J are TRBV25-1 and TRBJ2-7, with D maybe TRBD2 (5 bases). This CDR3 contains 15 residues. CDR1 and CDR2 (germline): MGHDK, SYGVNS. Trimming took 5 bases from V and 2 from J, leaving 16 bases between them. The CDR3 here is CASSFGGGSTYEQYF. The CDR3 nucleotides are TGTGCCAGCAGTTTCGGAGGAGGATCTACCTACGAGCAGTACTTC.

This clone was counted a few times. The V call is TRBV1, the J call TRBJ1-2; the DNA was not used to check the table's D call, TRBD1. TRBV1 is reported as a pseudogene. The CDR3 sequence is 14 residues long. The CDR3 coding sequence is TGCACCAACGACCCGGGACAGGGTGTTTATGGCTACACCTTC. It translates to CTNDPGQGVYGYTF.

In this sample, this clone turned up a few times. The J gene is TRBJ2-7, the V gene TRBV19, with TRBD2 identical over 7 bases. J lost 6 bases, V lost 4 bases, and 6 bases had no gene match. The CDR3 length is 13 residues. Germline V gene lookup returns CDR1 LNHDA and CDR2 SQIVND (reference sequence). The CDR3 reads CASSNVPGGEQYF. CDR3 DNA: TGTGCCAGTAGTAACGTCCCGGGGGGCGAGCAGTACTTC. Full variable domain (outside the CDR3, taken from reference TRBV19 and TRBJ2-7): DGGITQSPKYLFRKEGQNVTLSCEQNLNHDAMYWYRQDPGQGLRLIYYSQIVNDFQKGDIAEGYSVSREKKESFPLTVTSAQKNPTAFYLCASSNVPGGEQYFGPGTRLTVT.

CDR3 loop: CAWSGRPGGGNQPQHF. The CDR3, as DNA: TGTGCCTGGAGTGGTCGGCCCGGAGGCGGCAATCAGCCCCAGCATTTT. V gene TRBV30 combines with J gene TRBJ1-5; unclear D gene. Germline CDR1 is GTSNPN and CDR2 is SVGIG (reference sequence). CDR3 size: 16 residues. V lost 1 base to trimming and J lost 2 bases, with 15 bases between them.

This clone has just a few counts. The rearrangement joins TRBV6-5 to TRBJ1-2; D gene uncertain. V shed 11 bases and J shed 8 bases, with 15 bases lying between them. Germline V gene lookup returns CDR1 MNHEY and CDR2 SVGAGI. The CDR3 covers 11 residues. The DNA of the CDR3 is TGTGCCTGCCGGACCGGACTCGGCTACACCTTC. The encoded protein is CACRTGLGYTF.

There are a few counts of this clone. This rearrangement joins TRBV6-4 to TRBJ2-1, with a possible D match to TRBD2 (6 bases). CDR3 length: 13 amino acids. The germline V gene has CDR1 MRHNA and CDR2 SNTAGT. Trimming left V 0 bases short and J 13 bases short, with 13 bases between. This chain's CDR3 is CASSDSEAGPQFF. CDR3 bases: TGTGCCAGCAGTGACTCTGAGGCGGGGCCACAGTTCTTC.

This clone has more than one count but fewer than ten. V is TRBV5-1 and J is TRBJ1-5; D gene ambiguous. CDR3 size: 13 residues. Per germline, CDR1 SGHRS and CDR2 YFSETQ. V lost 0 bases and J 4 bases, leaving 5 bases between the germline ends. CDR3 protein: CASSLDSNQPQHF. The CDR3 DNA reads TGCGCCAGCAGCTTGGATTCGAATCAGCCCCAGCATTTT.

This clone has just a few counts. The chain carries TRBV7-9 and TRBJ2-7; TRBD2 is a possible D gene (6 bases). The CDR3 runs 13 residues. The V gene lost 3 bases and the J gene lost 7 bases, with 13 bases spanning the gap. CDR1 is SEHNR and CDR2 is FQNEAQ in the germline V gene (reference sequence). CDR3 bases: TGTGCCAGCAGCTTCCCCACCGCGGGGGAGCAGTACTTC. It specifies CASSFPTAGEQYF.

This chain joins TRBV1 and TRBJ1-5; the table's D call TRBD1 went unverified against the DNA. TRBV1 is annotated as a pseudogene. CDR3 length: 17 residues. The CDR3 here is CTSRIELRASCHQPQHF. Here the CDR3 DNA reads TGCACCAGCCGAATTGAACTCAGGGCCAGTTGCCATCAGCCCCAGCATTTT.

The chain employs TRBV9 and TRBJ1-5, with D hard to call. The CDR3 is 14 amino acids. Germline CDR1 is SGDLS and CDR2 is YYNGEE. V gave up 5 bases and J gave up 7 bases, with 16 bases separating them. CDR3 coding DNA: TGTGCCAGCAGTAGCCAAGGTGGATCCCAGCCCCAGCATTTT. It is translated as CASSSQGGSQPQHF.